A selection of T cell receptor beta chains follows, all from one sample in a study of blood T cell repertoires in COVID-19. Assay: immunoSEQ multiplex PCR; the TCRdb copy retains only in-frame clones and omits some. The table includes 150,000 to 200,000 clones, 76% detected once. What was sequenced was peripheral blood. The receptor set was obtained from a woman aged 45 to 65 with active or convalescent COVID-19. The conserved cysteine and the conserved F or W are not part of the CDR3 here. Rows may omit the clone size; those that give it use once, few, many or a size class.

clone size	V gene	CDR3 protein
NA	TRBV5-6	ASSGNRVPAEAF
NA	TRBV30	AWRDGVSYEQY
NA	TRBV6-6	ASRLAGGPTDTQY
NA	TRBV28	ASSFYDSSNSPLH
NA	TRBV7-6	ASSLEGSSGNTIY
NA	TRBV14	ASSQRRTVGNQETQY
once	TRBV4-3	ASSQDPGQGNSPLH
once	TRBV28	ASRPDTTRPQH
NA	TRBV27	ASSSRSAEQY
NA	TRBV7-2	ASSQDRGTEAF
NA	TRBV2	ASSEKAGRQDIQY
NA	TRBV9	ASSPRSGEGYTEAF
NA	TRBV2	ASTRQGLSYNSPLH
NA	TRBV30	AWSVTDLNLSGNTIY
NA	TRBV18	ASSPEASGFRTDTQY
NA	TRBV14	ASSQDLVRGSTEAF
NA	TRBV28	ASSPSVYQPQH
NA	TRBV3-1/TRBV3-2	ASSQEGRGTEAF
NA	TRBV10-3	AIGRGGSSYEQY
NA	TRBV7-8	ASSTRTGYSYEQY
NA	TRBV7-9	ASSSDRLPRETQY
NA	TRBV4-1	ASSQSQGAHEQY
NA	TRBV19	ASSTSGSMNTEAF
many	TRBV10-3	AISEGVAEAF
NA	TRBV25-1	ASSTDRVMAEAF
NA	TRBV4-1	ASSQDISVRAGGHYNEQF